The 9 T cell receptor beta chains in this list originate from one sample, sequenced in a study of blood T cell repertoires in COVID-19. Some clones are missing from TCRdb's copy, which holds only in-frame ones; the method was immunoSEQ multiplex PCR. Of 200,000 to 250,000 clones listed, roughly 85% are singletons. Sequences were obtained from peripheral blood. The receptors come from a woman aged 80 or over with acute or convalescent COVID-19.

The rearrangement links TRBV9 to TRBJ2-7, with 9 nucleotides matching TRBD1. The V gene's germline CDR1 is SGDLS and CDR2 YYNGEE. With V trimmed by 0 bases and J by 3 bases, 4 bases remained unmatched. This CDR3 has 15 amino acids. The CDR3 DNA follows: TGTGCCAGCAGCGTAGAGGACAGGGGTGGCTACGAGCAGTACTTC. Translating it yields CASSVEDRGGYEQYF.

The chain links TRBV7-8 to TRBJ1-6; D may be TRBD1 (6 bases). CDR3 size: 15 residues. Trimming took 1 base from V and 5 from J, leaving 9 bases between them. Germline lookup yields CDR1 SGHVS and CDR2 FQNEAQ. CDR3 nucleotide sequence: TGTGCCAGCAGCTTAGGGACAGCTGATAATTCACCCCTCCACTTT. Residues: CASSLGTADNSPLHF.

The chain uses TRBV7-3 and TRBJ1-1; unclear D gene. This CDR3 is 14 amino acids long. V dropped 1 base and J dropped 0 bases, with 6 bases sitting between them. Germline V gene data show CDR1 as SGHTA and CDR2 as FQGTGA. CDR3 residues: CASSLNTVNTEAFF. The DNA of the CDR3 is TGTGCCAGCAGCTTAAACACAGTGAACACTGAAGCTTTCTTT.

The rearrangement links TRBV6-5 to TRBJ1-2; perhaps TRBD1 as D (5 bases). This CDR3 has 15 amino acids. The germline V and J ends were trimmed by 6 bases and 5 bases, with 19 bases remaining between them. Germline V gene data show CDR1 as MNHEY and CDR2 as SVGAGI. CDR3 bases: TGTGCCAGCAGCGATCAGGCCCGGGGGTATTATGGCTACACCTTC. Amino acids: CASSDQARGYYGYTF.

The V call is TRBV2, the J call TRBJ1-1; weak D call: TRBD1 (5 bases). Germline V gene sequence: CDR1 SNHLY, CDR2 FYNNEI. CDR3 length: 13 amino acids. Trimming pared 4 bases from V and 1 base from J, leaving 7 bases between. Here the CDR3 DNA reads TGTGCCAGCAGTGCGGGGGGGAACACTGAAGCTTTCTTT. Translation gives CASSAGGNTEAFF.

The chain couples TRBV6-5 to TRBJ1-6; D may be TRBD1 (6 bases). V was trimmed by 8 bases and J by 9 bases, leaving 14 bases between them. CDR1 and CDR2 (germline): MNHEY, SVGAGI. CDR3 length equals 13 residues. The chain's CDR3 is CASAGGSGSPLHF. Here the CDR3 DNA reads TGTGCCAGCGCGGGGGGCTCGGGTTCACCCCTCCACTTT.

The chain couples TRBV9 to TRBJ1-2, with 7 bases matching TRBD1. V lost 3 bases to trimming and J lost 5 bases; unmatched junction nucleotides: 7. Germline assignment: CDR1 SGDLS and CDR2 YYNGEE. The CDR3 is 14 amino acids. CDR3 nucleotide sequence: TGTGCCAGCAGCGCCACCGGGACAGCTTATGGCTACACCTTC. Residues: CASSATGTAYGYTF.

The V call is TRBV7-9, the J call TRBJ2-7; 8 nucleotides align to TRBD1. V shed 5 bases and J 2 bases; nucleotides not matched to a gene: 2. CDR3 length equals 13 residues. Germline values: CDR1 SEHNR, CDR2 FQNEAQ (reference sequence). CDR3 loop: CASSRTGTYEQYF. For the CDR3, the DNA is TGTGCCAGCAGCAGGACAGGGACCTACGAGCAGTACTTC.

Notes on this clone: The sample contains more than one DNA sequence encoding this CDR3. This chain joins TRBV18 and TRBJ2-1; 9 nucleotides align to TRBD2. The germline CDR1 and CDR2 sequences are KGHSH and LQKENI. The CDR3 is 15 residues long. With V trimmed by 3 bases and J by 4 bases, 4 bases remained unmatched. Written as DNA, the CDR3 is TGTGCCAGCTCACCGAGCGGGGGGCTATACAATGAGCAGTTCTTC. Its protein is CASSPSGGLYNEQFF.